One sample yielded the 23 T cell receptor beta chains listed below, sequenced in a study of T cell repertoires in cytomegalovirus infection. No antigen is known for these receptors. MiXCR was run by TCRdb on the reads, yielding one entry per CDR3 protein. The sample lists some 900,000 distinct CDR3 sequences, 32% seen once, with roughly 12% in the top ten. Sequenced here: cultured CD8+ T cells from PBMCs, sampled from culture after CMV antigen stimulation. The receptors shown here come from a human donor in good health (CMV status not recorded). Some clones in this sample may be carry-over from other donors' samples.

The V and J genes are TRBV5-6 and TRBJ2-7; maybe TRBD2 (5 bases). Trimming removed 7 bases at V and 0 bases at J, with 20 bases between. Looked up from germline, CDR1 is SGHDT and CDR2 is YYEEEE. This CDR3 contains 16 residues. The CDR3 sequence is CASFGVRRDSSYEQYF. The CDR3 nucleotides are TGTGCCAGCTTTGGGGTTCGTCGGGATAGCTCCTACGAGCAGTACTTC.

This clonotype was recorded a few times. The rearrangement joins TRBV6-5 to TRBJ1-4; D remains unclear. The CDR3 sequence is 18 residues long. CDR1 and CDR2 (germline): MNHEY, SVGAGI. V lost 5 bases and J lost 6, with 25 bases in between. The CDR3 here is CASSTTILDGIVDEKLFF. CDR3 nucleotides: TGTGCCAGCAGTACCACGATTCTTGATGGGATTGTGGATGAAAAACTGTTTTTT.

The chain has TRBV7-2 and TRBJ2-5; 14 bases are shared with TRBD2. The CDR3 length is 17 residues. Germline-derived CDR1 and CDR2 are SGHTA and FQGNSA. V gave up 5 bases and J gave up 5 bases; unmatched junction bases: 10. In nucleotides, the CDR3 is TGTGCCAGCAGCCATCGACTAGCGGGGGGGTTCAGGGAGACCCAGTACTTC. It codes for CASSHRLAGGFRETQYF.

This clonotype was observed a few times. V and J are TRBV7-8 and TRBJ2-7; D is perhaps TRBD1 (6 bases). Trimming shortened V by 3 bases and J by 3 bases, and 12 bases separated the two germline ends. The CDR3 consists of 14 residues. From germline, CDR1 is SGHVS and CDR2 FQNEAQ. The CDR3 region is CASSFRDTLYEQYV. CDR3 nucleotide sequence: TGTGCCAGCAGCTTCCGGGACACCCTCTACGAGCAGTACGTC.

Worth noting for this clonotype: Mismatch with germline at one junction end may stem from a read error. The J gene is TRBJ1-2, the V gene TRBV7-8; D possibly corresponds to TRBD1 (5 bases). The CDR3 is made up of 15 amino acids. From germline, CDR1 is SGHVS and CDR2 FQNEAQ. The CDR3 region is CAGSLSGTPNYGYTF. The CDR3 coding sequence is TGTGCCGGCAGCCTATCCGGGACGCCTAACTATGGCTACACCTTC.

The chain has TRBV4-1 and TRBJ2-1, with D perhaps matching TRBD2 (5 bases). This CDR3 spans 16 amino acids. Germline-derived CDR1 and CDR2 are MGHRA and YSYEKL. The V gene lost 0 bases and the J gene lost 6 bases, with 15 bases spanning the gap. CDR3: CASSQEGLAGFNEQFF. DNA for the CDR3: TGCGCCAGCAGCCAAGAGGGTCTAGCTGGGTTCAATGAGCAGTTCTTC.

This clonotype occurred a few times. J is TRBJ2-2 and V is TRBV7-2; the D call may be TRBD1 or TRBD2 (5 bases each). The CDR3 sequence is 17 residues long. Germline loops: CDR1 SGHTA, CDR2 FQGNSA. V was clipped by 6 bases and J by 5 bases, with 22 bases between them. The CDR3 region is CASSLFYGVGGTGELFF. CDR3 nucleotides: TGTGCCAGCAGTCTTTTCTACGGGGTTGGGGGTACCGGGGAGCTGTTTTTT.

The chain recombines TRBV11-1 with TRBJ2-1; D may be TRBD1 or TRBD2 (5 bases each). The CDR3 is 16 residues long. V lost 1 base and J lost 4, with 14 bases in between. From germline, CDR1 is SGHAT and CDR2 FQDESV (reference sequence). This CDR3 is CASSLVGWGRYNEQFF. The CDR3 DNA reads TGTGCCAGCAGCTTAGTTGGGTGGGGGAGATACAATGAGCAGTTCTTC.

This chain links TRBV23-1 with TRBJ2-7; 8 bases match TRBD1. TRBV23-1 is classed as an ORF, of uncertain function. The trim removed 0 bases at V and 0 bases at J, leaving 19 bases unmatched. CDR3 length: 21 amino acids. The CDR3 coding sequence is TGCGCCAGCAGTCAATCGTACACAGGGGGACGAAAAGGGATGGGCTCCTACGAGCAGTACGTC. Translating gives CASSQSYTGGRKGMGSYEQYV.

This clonotype was recorded at least ten times. The CDR3 DNA sequence: TGTGCCAGCAGCTTAAGGTTCGCTAGCGGGGGACGAACCGGGGAGCTGTTTTTT. Translated, it gives CASSLRFASGGRTGELFF. This chain links TRBV7-2 with TRBJ2-2; 10 nucleotides match TRBD2. With 2 bases clipped from V and 5 bases from J, the junction kept 11 bases outside the gene matches. Germline lookup yields CDR1 SGHTA and CDR2 FQGNSA. The CDR3 runs 18 residues.

With respect to this clonotype: A single base separates this from a much larger clone, so it may be a read error. The chain links TRBV6-6 to TRBJ1-1; D is uncertain. The germline V gene encodes CDR1 MNHNY and CDR2 SVGAGI (reference sequence). V dropped 2 bases and J dropped 1 base, with 5 bases sitting between them. This CDR3 is built from 13 residues. Here the CDR3 reads CASSYVANTEAFF. The DNA of the CDR3 is TGTGCCAGCAGTTACGTGGCGAACACTGAAGCTTTCTTT.

As regards this clonotype: One base away lies a much larger clone, so this may be a sequencing read error. V and J are TRBV12-3 or TRBV12-4 and TRBJ2-3; 11 bases agree with TRBD2. This CDR3 region has 16 residues. The CDR3 DNA is TGTACCAGCAGTTTCACGACTAGCGGGGCGACAGATACGCAGTATTTT. It is translated as CTSSFTTSGATDTQYF.

This rearrangement joins TRBV6-2 or TRBV6-3 to TRBJ1-5; D is uncertain. V was pared by 2 bases and J by 4 bases, with 12 bases between. The CDR3 runs to 15 residues. Germline CDR1 and CDR2: MNHEY and SVGEGT. This chain's CDR3 is CASSYMSDLNQPQHF. As DNA, the CDR3 is TGTGCCAGCAGTTACATGTCAGACTTGAATCAGCCCCAGCATTTT.

In its sample, this clonotype was seen many times. The chain couples TRBV27 to TRBJ1-1, with no clear D. CDR1 is MNHEY, CDR2 SMNVEV, per germline (reference sequence). Trimming took off 6 bases at V and 5 bases at J, with 10 bases between the two ends. The CDR3 loop spans 12 amino acids. CDR3 protein: CASSSGRTEAFF. The CDR3 DNA follows: TGTGCCAGCAGCTCCGGGAGGACTGAAGCTTTCTTT.

V and J are TRBV6-2 or TRBV6-3 and TRBJ1-2, with TRBD1 matching over 11 bases. V was pared by 5 bases and J by 2 bases, with 10 bases of the junction left unmatched. The CDR3 spans 17 residues. The V gene's germline CDR1 is MNHEY and CDR2 SVGEGT. CDR3 sequence: CASSPPGTGGFNYGYTF. Written as DNA, the CDR3 is TGTGCCAGCAGTCCCCCCGGGACAGGGGGATTCAACTATGGCTACACCTTC.

This chain joins TRBV4-1 and TRBJ2-7; 13 positions match TRBD2. Germline CDR1 and CDR2: MGHRA and YSYEKL. CDR3 length: 18 residues. V shed 0 bases, J shed 3 bases, and the junction held 8 bases outside the gene matches. CDR3 coding DNA: TGCGCCAGCAGCCAAGATCTATGGACTAGCGGGGGACTCTACGAGCAGTACTTC. This encodes CASSQDLWTSGGLYEQYF.

The chain uses TRBV7-6 and TRBJ1-5; TRBD1 matches 9 bases. Trimming at V came to 2 bases and at J to 7 bases, leaving 6 bases not matched to a gene. Germline V CDR1 and CDR2: SGHVS, FNYEAQ. The CDR3 runs to 15 residues. The CDR3 DNA follows: TGTGCCAGCAGCTTATCACAGGGGGCTTGGCAGCCCCAGCATTTT. This gives the protein CASSLSQGAWQPQHF.

The V and J genes are TRBV3-1 and TRBJ2-3; the D gene is possibly TRBD2 (5 bases). Germline V CDR1 and CDR2: LGHDT, YNNKEL (reference sequence). V gave up 2 bases and J gave up 0 bases, with 9 bases separating them. The CDR3 spans 15 residues. The chain's CDR3 is CASSQYSASTDTQYF. DNA of the CDR3: TGTGCCAGCAGCCAATATAGCGCCAGCACAGATACGCAGTATTTT.

The rearrangement uses TRBV6-2 or TRBV6-3 and TRBJ1-1; D might be TRBD1 (5 bases). From germline, CDR1 is MNHEY and CDR2 SVGEGT. This CDR3 has 13 amino acids. Trimming left V 10 bases short and J 4 bases short, with 16 bases between. The CDR3 is CATTDIGGTEAFF. The CDR3 coding sequence is TGTGCCACAACGGACATAGGCGGCACTGAAGCTTTCTTT.

On this clonotype: A clone one base away is much larger, so this may be a read error. The rearrangement uses TRBV6-5 and TRBJ2-1; TRBD2 might be the D (5 bases). From germline, CDR1 is MNHEY and CDR2 SVGAGI. The CDR3 sequence is 14 residues long. V lost 7 bases and J 8 bases, leaving 18 bases between the germline ends. CDR3 residues: CASIASIMEDEQFF. In DNA, the CDR3 is TGTGCCAGCATCGCGAGTATAATGGAGGATGAGCAGTTCTTC.

This clonotype was observed many times. This sequence joins TRBV7-2 and TRBJ2-1; 7 bases line up with TRBD1. Germline CDR1 reads SGHTA; CDR2 reads FQGNSA. CDR3 length: 14 amino acids. J gave up 0 bases and V 5 bases, and 1 base lay outside the gene matches. CDR3 loop: CASSDRDSYNEQFF. CDR3 bases: TGTGCCAGCAGCGACAGGGACTCCTACAATGAGCAGTTCTTC. Looking up the rest from reference TRBV7-2 and TRBJ2-1 gives the full variable domain: GAGVSQSPSNKVTEKGKDVELRCDPISGHTALYWYRQSLGQGLEFLIYFQGNSAPDKSGLPSDRFSAERTGGSVSTLTIQRTQQEDSAVYLCASSDRDSYNEQFFGPGTRLTVL.

The chain joins TRBV6-1 to TRBJ2-1, with D uncertain. The germline V and J ends were trimmed by 10 bases and 6 bases, with 13 bases remaining between them. Germline V gene sequence: CDR1 MNHNS, CDR2 SASEGT. This CDR3 has 12 residues. CDR3 sequence: CATFLHINEQFF. The DNA of the CDR3 is TGTGCCACCTTTCTACATATCAATGAGCAGTTCTTC.

The chain joins TRBV5-6 to TRBJ2-5, with D perhaps matching TRBD1 or TRBD2 (6 bases each). The CDR3 is made up of 17 amino acids. V lost 5 bases and J lost 2, with 22 bases in between. CDR1 SGHDT and CDR2 YYEEEE come from the germline V gene. The CDR3 loop is CASRWRGSGAYQETQYF. The DNA for the CDR3 is TGTGCCAGCAGGTGGAGGGGGTCGGGGGCCTATCAAGAGACCCAGTACTTC.